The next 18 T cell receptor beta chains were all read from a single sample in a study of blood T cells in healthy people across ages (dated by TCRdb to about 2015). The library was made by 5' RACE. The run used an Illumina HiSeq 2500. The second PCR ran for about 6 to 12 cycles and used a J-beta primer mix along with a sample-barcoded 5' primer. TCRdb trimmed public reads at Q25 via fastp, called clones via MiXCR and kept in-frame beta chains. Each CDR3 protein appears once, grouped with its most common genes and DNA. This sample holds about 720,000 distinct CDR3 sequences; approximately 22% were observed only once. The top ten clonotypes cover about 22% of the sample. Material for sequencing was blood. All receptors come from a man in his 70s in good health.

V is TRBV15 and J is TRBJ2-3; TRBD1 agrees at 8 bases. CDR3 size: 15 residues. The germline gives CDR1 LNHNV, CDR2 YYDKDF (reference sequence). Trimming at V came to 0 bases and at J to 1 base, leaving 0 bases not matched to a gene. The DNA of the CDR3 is TGTGCCACCAGCAGAGAGGACAGGGGCACAGATACGCAGTATTTT. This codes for CATSREDRGTDTQYF.

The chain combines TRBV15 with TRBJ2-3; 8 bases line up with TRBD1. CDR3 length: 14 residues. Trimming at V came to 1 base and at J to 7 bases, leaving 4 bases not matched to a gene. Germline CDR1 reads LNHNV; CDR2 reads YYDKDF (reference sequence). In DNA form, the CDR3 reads TGTGCCACCAGCAGAGGACAGGGGAATAATACGCAGTATTTT. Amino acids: CATSRGQGNNTQYF.

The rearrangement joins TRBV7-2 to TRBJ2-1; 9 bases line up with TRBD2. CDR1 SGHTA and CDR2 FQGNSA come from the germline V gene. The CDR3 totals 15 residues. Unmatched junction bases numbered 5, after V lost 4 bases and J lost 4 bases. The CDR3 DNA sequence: TGTGCCAGCAGCTCCCCTAGCGGGATGTACAATGAGCAGTTCTTC. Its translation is CASSSPSGMYNEQFF.

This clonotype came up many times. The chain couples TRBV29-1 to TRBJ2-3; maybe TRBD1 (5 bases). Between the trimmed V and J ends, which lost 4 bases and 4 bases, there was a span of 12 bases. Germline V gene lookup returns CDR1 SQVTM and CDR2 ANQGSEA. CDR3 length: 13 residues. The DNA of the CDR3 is TGCAGCGTTGGAATGTCAGGGTCAGATACGCAGTATTTT. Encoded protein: CSVGMSGSDTQYF.

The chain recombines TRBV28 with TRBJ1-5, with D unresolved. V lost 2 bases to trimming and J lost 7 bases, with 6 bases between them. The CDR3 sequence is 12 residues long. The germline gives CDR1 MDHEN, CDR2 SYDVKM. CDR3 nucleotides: TGTGCCAGCAGTTTAATTCGGCAGCCCCAGCATTTT. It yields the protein CASSLIRQPQHF.

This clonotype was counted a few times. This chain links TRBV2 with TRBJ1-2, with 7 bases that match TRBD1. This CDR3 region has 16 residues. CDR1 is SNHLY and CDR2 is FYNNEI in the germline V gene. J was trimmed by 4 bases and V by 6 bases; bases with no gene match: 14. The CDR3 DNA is TGTGCCAGCAGCGACGGGTACAGGGGATCTGGCTATGGCTACACCTTC. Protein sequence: CASSDGYRGSGYGYTF.

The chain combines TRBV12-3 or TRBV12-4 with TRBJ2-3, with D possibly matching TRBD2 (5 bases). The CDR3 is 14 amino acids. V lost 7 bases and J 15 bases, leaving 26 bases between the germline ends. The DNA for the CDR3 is TGTGCCAGCAAATTAGACAAGGGAGCAGATGCGGAATATTTT. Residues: CASKLDKGADAEYF.

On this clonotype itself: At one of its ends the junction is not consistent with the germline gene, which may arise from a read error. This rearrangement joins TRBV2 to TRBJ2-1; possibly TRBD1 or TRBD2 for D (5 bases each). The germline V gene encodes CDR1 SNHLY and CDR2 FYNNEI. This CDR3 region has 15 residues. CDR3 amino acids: CASKVEGFGNNGQLF. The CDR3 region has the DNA TGTGCCAGCAAGGTTGAGGGGTTTGGGAACAATGGGCAGCTCTTC.

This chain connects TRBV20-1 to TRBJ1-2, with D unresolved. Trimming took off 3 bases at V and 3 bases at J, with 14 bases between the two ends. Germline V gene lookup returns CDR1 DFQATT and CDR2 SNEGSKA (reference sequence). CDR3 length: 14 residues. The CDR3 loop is CSARRPDRDYGYTF. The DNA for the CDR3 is TGCAGTGCTAGGAGACCTGACCGAGACTATGGCTACACCTTC.

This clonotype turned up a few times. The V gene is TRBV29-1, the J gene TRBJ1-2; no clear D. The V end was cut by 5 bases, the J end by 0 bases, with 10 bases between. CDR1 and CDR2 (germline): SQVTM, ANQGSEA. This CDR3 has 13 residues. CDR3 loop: CSVPNGTNYGYTF. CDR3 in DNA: TGCAGCGTTCCCAACGGCACTAACTATGGCTACACCTTC.

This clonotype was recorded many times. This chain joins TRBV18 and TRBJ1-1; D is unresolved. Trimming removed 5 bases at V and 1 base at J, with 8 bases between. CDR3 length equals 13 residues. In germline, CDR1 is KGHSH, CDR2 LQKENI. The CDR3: CASSTTENTEAFF. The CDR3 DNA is TGTGCCAGCTCAACCACAGAGAACACTGAAGCTTTCTTT.

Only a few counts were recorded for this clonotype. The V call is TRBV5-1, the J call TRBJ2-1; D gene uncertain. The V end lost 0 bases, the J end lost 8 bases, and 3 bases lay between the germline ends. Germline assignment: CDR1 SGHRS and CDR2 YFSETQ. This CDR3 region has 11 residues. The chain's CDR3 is CASSLEYEQFF. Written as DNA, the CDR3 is TGCGCCAGCAGCTTGGAATATGAGCAGTTCTTC.

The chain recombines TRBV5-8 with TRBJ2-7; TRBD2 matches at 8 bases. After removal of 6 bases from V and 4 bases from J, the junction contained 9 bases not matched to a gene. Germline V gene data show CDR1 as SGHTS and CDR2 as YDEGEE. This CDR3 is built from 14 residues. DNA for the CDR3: TGTGCCAGCACCCGGGGCGGGGGGAAATACGAGCAGTACTTC. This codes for CASTRGGGKYEQYF.

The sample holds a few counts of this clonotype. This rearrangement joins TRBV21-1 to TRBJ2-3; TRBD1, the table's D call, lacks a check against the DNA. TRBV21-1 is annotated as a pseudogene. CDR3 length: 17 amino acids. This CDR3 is CASSKPPGDRSTDTQYF. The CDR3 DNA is TGTGCCAGCAGCAAACCCCCGGGGGACCGTAGCACAGATACGCAGTATTTT.

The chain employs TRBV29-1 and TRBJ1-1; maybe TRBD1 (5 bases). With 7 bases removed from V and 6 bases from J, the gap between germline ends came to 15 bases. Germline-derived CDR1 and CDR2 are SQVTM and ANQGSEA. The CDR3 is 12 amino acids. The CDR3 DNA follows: TGCAGCGACCAGACAGTGGGAGCTGAAGCTTTCTTT. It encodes CSDQTVGAEAFF.

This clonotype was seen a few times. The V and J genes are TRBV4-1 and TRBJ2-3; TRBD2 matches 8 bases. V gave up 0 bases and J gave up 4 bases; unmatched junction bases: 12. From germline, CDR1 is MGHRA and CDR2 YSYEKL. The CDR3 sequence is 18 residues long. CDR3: CASSQEGSVGGAADTQYF. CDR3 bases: TGCGCCAGCAGCCAAGAAGGCTCCGTCGGGGGGGCAGCAGATACGCAGTATTTT.

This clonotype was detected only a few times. The CDR3 coding sequence is TGCGCCAGCAGCCCTCGGACGAGTATGAACACTGAAGCTTTCTTT. It is translated as CASSPRTSMNTEAFF. This chain joins TRBV5-1 and TRBJ1-1; D is unresolved. Trimming removed 4 bases from V and 0 bases from J, with 13 bases in between. Germline V gene sequence: CDR1 SGHRS, CDR2 YFSETQ. The CDR3 consists of 15 residues.

The CDR3: CASSATAAHEQYF. As DNA, the CDR3 is TGTGCCAGCAGCGCGACTGCAGCCCACGAGCAGTACTTC. The chain recombines TRBV7-9 with TRBJ2-7; D is uncertain. The CDR3 has 13 amino acids. Trimming pared 5 bases from V and 5 bases from J, leaving 13 bases between. Per the germline V gene, CDR1 is SEHNR and CDR2 is FQNEAQ (reference sequence).